This record covers a single TCR beta chain. Only in-frame clones appear in the TCRdb table, and some are missing; sequencing was by immunoSEQ multiplex PCR. The data hold fewer than 300,000 clones, with over 80% observed a single time. The data are from a study of blood T cell repertoires in COVID-19. Study-wide context: Sites in the United States, Italy and Spain provided acute and convalescent COVID-19 samples. T cells, B-cell-depleted T cells, or PBMCs supplied cDNA or gDNA.

V was pared by 7 bases and J by 1 base, with 6 bases of the junction left unmatched. The CDR3 length is 15 residues. CDR1 is SNHLY, CDR2 FYNNEI, per germline. This receptor was obtained from a woman aged 65 to 85 with active or convalescent COVID-19. This chain connects TRBV2 to TRBJ2-2; 7 bases map to TRBD1. Sequences were obtained from peripheral blood. The CDR3 DNA follows: TGTGCCAGCAACCCCCGGGACAGGAACACCGGGGAGCTGTTTTTT. It yields the protein CASNPRDRNTGELFF.